This entry lists 15 T cell receptor beta chains sequenced from one sample in a study of chemoradiotherapy in HPV16-positive cancers (dated by TCRdb to the early 2020s). Library preparation was by the immunoSEQ multiplex PCR assay. TCRdb re-hosts the immuneACCESS table, in-frame sequences only. Its copies lack some clones; in the studies checked, an unresolved V gene accounts for under half of them, and the cause for the rest is not known. The sample includes some 14,000 clones, with approximately 72% observed a single time. The ten largest clones take up 8% to 10% of the sample. This material was collected from a patient who underwent chemoradiotherapy. These receptors all stem from a human donor with HPV-associated anogenital cancer.

This chain uses TRBV6-6 with TRBJ1-1, with a possible D match to TRBD1 (5 bases). The germline V and J ends were trimmed by 4 bases and 4 bases, with 10 bases remaining between them. The CDR3 sequence is 13 residues long. Germline CDR1 reads MNHNY; CDR2 reads SVGAGI (reference sequence). CDR3 sequence: CASSSRQTTEAFF. CDR3 bases: TGTGCCAGCAGTTCCCGACAGACCACTGAAGCTTTCTTT.

The J gene is TRBJ2-5, the V gene TRBV5-4, with 12 nucleotides matching TRBD2. The CDR3 extends over 16 amino acids. Germline-derived CDR1 and CDR2 are SGHNT and YYREEE (reference sequence). V shed 4 bases and J 5 bases; nucleotides not matched to a gene: 9. This CDR3 reads CASSRRTSGKGETQYF. For the CDR3, the DNA is TGTGCCAGCAGCCGACGGACTAGCGGGAAAGGGGAGACCCAGTACTTC.

The V call is TRBV19, the J call TRBJ2-1; 10 nucleotides line up with TRBD2. The germline V gene has CDR1 LNHDA and CDR2 SQIVND (reference sequence). The V and J ends lost 5 bases and 7 bases, in that order; junction bases with no gene match: 11. This CDR3 comprises 16 residues. The CDR3 nucleotides are TGTGCCAGTAGTCCCCGGGGAGCGGGAGGGAGGAATGAGCAGTTCTTC. It codes for CASSPRGAGGRNEQFF.

The rearrangement uses TRBV9 and TRBJ2-2; 7 nucleotides agree with TRBD1. V lost 4 bases, J lost 4 bases, and 7 bases stayed unmatched. Germline CDR1 SGDLS, CDR2 YYNGEE. This CDR3 spans 15 amino acids. CDR3 nucleotide sequence: TGTGCCAGCAGCCCACGCACAGGGGTCACCGGGGAGCTGTTTTTT. This codes for CASSPRTGVTGELFF.

This clone has more than one count but fewer than ten. The chain has TRBV6-5 and TRBJ1-1; D might be TRBD1 (5 bases). Germline V CDR1 and CDR2: MNHEY, SVGAGI. The CDR3 contains 16 residues. Trimming removed 2 bases from V and 3 bases from J, with 16 bases in between. For the CDR3, the DNA is TGTGCCAGCAGTTACGCCTATGGGGGAGAAGACACTGAAGCTTTCTTT. This sequence encodes CASSYAYGGEDTEAFF.

This clone was observed a handful of times. In nucleotides, the CDR3 is TGTGCCAGCAGTTTATACAACCCAGGGGAGAGCGAGCAGTACTTC. As protein: CASSLYNPGESEQYF. The rearrangement uses TRBV27 and TRBJ2-7; D perhaps matches TRBD1 (6 bases). From germline, CDR1 is MNHEY and CDR2 SMNVEV (reference sequence). This CDR3 has 15 residues. The V and J ends lost 1 base and 6 bases respectively, with 16 bases between them.

The chain employs TRBV5-1 and TRBJ2-1, with 11 bases that match TRBD2. The V and J ends lost 0 bases and 6 bases, in that order; junction bases with no gene match: 8. The CDR3 covers 17 residues. Germline CDR1 SGHRS, CDR2 YFSETQ. The CDR3 loop is CASSLELAGGPVNEQFF. CDR3 coding DNA: TGCGCCAGCAGCTTGGAGTTAGCGGGAGGGCCGGTCAATGAGCAGTTCTTC.

The chain couples TRBV13 to TRBJ2-5; TRBD1 matches 9 bases. The CDR3 extends over 16 amino acids. The germline CDR1 and CDR2 sequences are PRHDT and FYEKMQ (reference sequence). Unmatched junction bases numbered 7, after V lost 0 bases and J lost 5 bases. CDR3 coding DNA: TGTGCCAGCAGCTTAGGGGGACAGGGTCTAGAGGAGACCCAGTACTTC. Its protein is CASSLGGQGLEETQYF. Together with reference TRBV13 and TRBJ2-5, the CDR3 gives the full variable domain: AAGVIQSPRHLIKEKRETATLKCYPIPRHDTVYWYQQGPGQDPQFLISFYEKMQSDKGSIPDRFSAQQFSDYHSELNMSSLELGDSALYFCASSLGGQGLEETQYFGPGTRLLVL.

This clone was counted only a few times. The chain combines TRBV11-3 with TRBJ2-7; D possibly corresponds to TRBD1 (6 bases). V was cut by 4 bases and J by 0 bases, with 16 bases left in between. The CDR3 has 16 amino acids. Germline V gene sequence: CDR1 SGHNT, CDR2 YENEEA. The CDR3 DNA reads TGTGCCAGCAGCTCTCCGGGACATCCGAACTCCTACGAGCAGTACTTC. It yields the protein CASSSPGHPNSYEQYF.

The chain carries TRBV30 and TRBJ2-5; D possibly uses TRBD1 or TRBD2 (6 bases each). The CDR3 has 13 amino acids. Germline V gives CDR1 GTSNPN, CDR2 SVGIG (reference sequence). The V end lost 0 bases, the J end lost 5 bases, and 10 bases lay between the germline ends. CDR3: CAWSVGGPETQYF. The CDR3 region has the DNA TGTGCCTGGAGTGTAGGGGGGCCTGAGACCCAGTACTTC.

The chain links TRBV30 to TRBJ2-5; TRBD1 is a possible D gene (5 bases). The DNA end is more similar to TRBJ2-7, so the J call may be wrong. This CDR3 has 16 residues. Germline V gene sequence: CDR1 GTSNPN, CDR2 SVGIG (reference sequence). CDR3 sequence: CAWSVKRTTYPYEQYF. The CDR3 nucleotides are TGTGCCTGGAGTGTAAAAAGGACAACGTACCCCTACGAGCAGTACTTC.

Regarding this clone: Other DNA sequences from this sample encode an identical CDR3 as well. This chain joins TRBV11-3 and TRBJ2-7; 10 bases line up with TRBD1. In germline, CDR1 is SGHNT, CDR2 YENEEA. Trimming removed 5 bases from V and 2 bases from J; junction bases left unmatched: 6. This CDR3 is built from 15 residues. The chain's CDR3 is CASSAVGQGAYEQYF. As DNA, the CDR3 is TGTGCCAGCAGCGCAGTAGGACAGGGGGCCTACGAGCAGTACTTC.

The genes are TRBV11-3 and TRBJ2-7, with D maybe TRBD1 (5 bases). CDR3 size: 13 residues. Germline-derived CDR1 and CDR2 are SGHNT and YENEEA. V lost 7 bases to trimming and J lost 2 bases, with 12 bases between them. CDR3 DNA: TGTGCCAGCAAGGACACCTCAACCTACGAGCAGTACTTC. Translation: CASKDTSTYEQYF.

The V call is TRBV7-6, the J call TRBJ1-5, with TRBD1 identical over 7 bases. Germline loops: CDR1 SGHVS, CDR2 FNYEAQ. This CDR3 region has 13 residues. V lost 4 bases to trimming and J lost 6 bases; unmatched junction nucleotides: 3. The CDR3 loop is CASSSTGFQPQHF. CDR3 DNA: TGTGCCAGCAGCTCGACAGGGTTTCAGCCCCAGCATTTT.

In its sample, this clone was seen a few times. This chain joins TRBV6-1 and TRBJ2-7, with D maybe TRBD1 (5 bases). Per germline, CDR1 MNHNS and CDR2 SASEGT. The CDR3 contains 14 residues. V lost 1 base, J lost 1 base, and 8 bases lay in between. CDR3 DNA: TGTGCCAGCAGTGAAGGGGGCGGTTCCTACGAGCAGTACTTC. Translated: CASSEGGGSYEQYF.